This section outlines one T cell receptor beta chain sequence together with its context. Its antigen is as yet unknown. These data belong to a study of cytomegalovirus exposure and HLA in healthy donors. Looking at the study overall: HLA-typed donors contributed 80 million or so unique TCRs, which were held in an early data release.

The PCR made use of 60 Vbeta and 13 Jbeta primers. Profiled with immunoSEQ multiplex PCR; TCRdb holds only in-frame clones, not every one. Its table records roughly 30,000 clones. Study findings and constraints: The classifier reportedly diagnosed cytomegalovirus status with high specificity and sensitivity. There was a cluster of highly shared sequence variants that was likely a sequencing artifact. In vitro confirmation showed a few CMV-associated chains to be CMV antigen specific.

The CDR3 has 14 amino acids. In germline, CDR1 is SGHTA, CDR2 FQGNSA. V was pared by 5 bases and J by 5 bases, with 15 bases between. The source of this sequence is a woman aged 40 to 50 in good health and CMV-seropositive. The sample taken for sequencing was PBMCs. The chain is built from TRBV7-2 and TRBJ1-2, with a weak D call TRBD1 (6 bases). CDR3 bases: TGTGCCAGCAGCCCGGACAGCGCTCCTTATGGCTACACCTTC. Translated, it gives CASSPDSAPYGYTF.